This TCR beta chain derives from a study of follicular helper T cells after annual influenza vaccination. The CDR3 is 14 residues long. V shed 2 bases and J shed 10 bases, with 14 bases lying between them. The germline V gene encodes CDR1 MNHEY and CDR2 SVGAGI. Libraries were prepared by immunoSEQ multiplex PCR; TCRdb keeps only in-frame clonotypes and omits some of them. The sample gives approximately 10,000 clones, approximately 78% of which show up once; around 0.5% is in the top ten. Noted time point: 2015-2016 season, 7 days after influenza vaccination. This receptor was taken from an adult who received the influenza vaccine. The sequenced sample was CXCR5+ CD38- circulating T follicular helper cells from blood, obtained 7 days after influenza vaccination. The subset denotes: circulating Tfh, non-naive CD4+CXCR5+PD-1+ (ICOS+CD38+ or ICOS-CD38-). The J gene is TRBJ1-4, the V gene TRBV6-5, with D hard to call. CDR3 DNA: TGTGCCAGCAGTTACCTCCCCGGCCAAGGAAAACTGTTTTTT. Translation gives CASSYLPGQGKLFF.